The 30 T cell receptor beta chains below were found in one sample sequenced in a study of identical twins. TCRdb fed the 5' RACE reads into MiXCR, producing one record per CDR3 protein. Of about 660,000 distinct CDR3 sequences in the sample, 8% to 9% are singletons; the top ten hold about 0.98%. The same sample was also studied in work on yellow fever vaccine responses in identical twins.

Input material: PBMCs. Source of these receptors: a woman between 18 and 29 years old in good health.

The table lists this clonotype with many counts. The chain uses TRBV15 and TRBJ2-2; TRBD2 matches at 11 bases. CDR1 is LNHNV and CDR2 is YYDKDF in the germline V gene (reference sequence). This CDR3 has 19 amino acids. After removal of 5 bases from V and 0 bases from J, the junction contained 11 bases not matched to a gene. The CDR3 sequence is CATSGVFSGRAANTGELFF. CDR3 bases: TGTGCCACCAGCGGAGTGTTTAGCGGGAGGGCCGCGAACACCGGGGAGCTGTTTTTT.

This clonotype was counted only a few times. The chain uses TRBV20-1 and TRBJ2-7; no clear D. The germline V gene encodes CDR1 DFQATT and CDR2 SNEGSKA (reference sequence). The CDR3 loop spans 13 amino acids. V was clipped by 2 bases and J by 2 bases, with 10 bases between them. CDR3 bases: TGCAGTGCTAGACCATCAGCACCCTACGAGCAGTACTTC. Translated, it gives CSARPSAPYEQYF.

The chain carries TRBV27 and TRBJ1-2; possibly TRBD1 for D (5 bases). This CDR3 spans 13 amino acids. Germline V gives CDR1 MNHEY, CDR2 SMNVEV (reference sequence). The V and J ends lost 6 bases and 5 bases respectively, with 13 bases between them. The CDR3 DNA follows: TGTGCCAGCAGGGAGGACACTGCTTATGGCTACACCTTC. Translating gives CASREDTAYGYTF.

This clonotype came up a few times. The CDR3 protein is CASSNKTSGAGEQYF. The CDR3 region has the DNA TGCGCCAGCAGTAACAAGACTAGCGGGGCGGGCGAGCAGTACTTC. The chain combines TRBV5-1 with TRBJ2-7; 11 bases align to TRBD2. Trimming took 5 bases from V and 6 from J; bases not matched to a gene: 10. This CDR3 is 15 amino acids long. Per germline, CDR1 SGHRS and CDR2 YFSETQ.

This clonotype was seen repeatedly, ten times or more. The rearrangement joins TRBV28 to TRBJ2-6; 7 positions match TRBD1. The V segment lost 3 bases and the J segment 0 bases; nucleotides outside the gene matches: 5. The germline V gene encodes CDR1 MDHEN and CDR2 SYDVKM. The CDR3 consists of 17 residues. The CDR3 DNA reads TGTGCCAGCAGTTTTCCCAGACAGGGCTCTGGGGCCAACGTCCTGACTTTC. This translates into CASSFPRQGSGANVLTF.

This CDR3 reads CASRKRGASYEQYF. The CDR3 DNA follows: TGTGCCAGCAGGAAGCGGGGGGCCTCCTACGAGCAGTACTTC. The V call is TRBV6-1, the J call TRBJ2-7; TRBD2 agrees at 9 bases. The CDR3 sequence is 14 residues long. CDR1 is MNHNS and CDR2 is SASEGT in the germline V gene. Trimming cost V 6 bases and J 0 bases; bases outside gene matches: 3.

This clonotype was seen repeatedly, ten times or more. V is TRBV12-3 or TRBV12-4 and J is TRBJ2-7, with a tentative D call TRBD1 (6 bases). This CDR3 contains 13 residues. The V end was cut by 7 bases, the J end by 0 bases, with 10 bases between. CDR3 DNA: TGTGCCAGCACCGAGGACAGCTCCTACGAGCAGTACTTC. Translating gives CASTEDSSYEQYF.

Only a few counts were recorded for this clonotype. The J gene is TRBJ1-1, the V gene TRBV3-1; D is uncertain. Trimming cost V 1 base and J 0 bases, with 9 bases left between them. Per the germline V gene, CDR1 is LGHDT and CDR2 is YNNKEL (reference sequence). The CDR3 sequence is 15 residues long. CDR3 nucleotide sequence: TGTGCCAGCAGCCAAGTTTACGATATGAACACTGAAGCTTTCTTT. Residues: CASSQVYDMNTEAFF.

This clonotype was detected a few times. The chain has TRBV28 and TRBJ2-5, with 9 nucleotides matching TRBD2. The germline V gene encodes CDR1 MDHEN and CDR2 SYDVKM. After removal of 6 bases from V and 2 bases from J, the junction contained 10 bases not matched to a gene. This CDR3 has 16 amino acids. The CDR3 protein is CASRSSGERGQETQYF. In nucleotides, the CDR3 is TGTGCCAGCAGGTCTAGCGGGGAGAGAGGGCAAGAGACCCAGTACTTC.

This clonotype turned up a few times. The chain recombines TRBV5-1 with TRBJ1-5; 7 bases match TRBD1. This CDR3 region has 13 residues. Germline trimming cut 4 bases from V and 7 bases from J; bases unmatched to any gene: 5. The germline V gene encodes CDR1 SGHRS and CDR2 YFSETQ. DNA for the CDR3: TGCGCCAGCAGCGCCCAGGGGGACCAGCCCCAGCATTTT. Protein product: CASSAQGDQPQHF.

In DNA, the CDR3 is TGTGCCAGCAGTTACTCGAGAGTTCAGCGGGGAGACAATGAGCAGTTCTTC. Encoded protein: CASSYSRVQRGDNEQFF. This chain uses TRBV6-2 or TRBV6-3 with TRBJ2-1; 7 nucleotides align to TRBD2. The germline CDR1 and CDR2 sequences are MNHEY and SVGEGT. CDR3 length: 17 amino acids. After removal of 0 bases from V and 5 bases from J, the junction contained 10 bases not matched to a gene.

This clonotype has just a few counts. The chain joins TRBV6-5 to TRBJ2-2, with D unclear. CDR3 length equals 12 residues. Germline-derived CDR1 and CDR2 are MNHEY and SVGAGI. V was cut by 5 bases and J by 7 bases, with 8 bases left in between. CDR3 in DNA: TGTGCCAGCAGTCGAACCTACGGGGAGCTGTTTTTT. The encoded protein is CASSRTYGELFF.

This clonotype was detected only a few times. The rearrangement joins TRBV2 to TRBJ2-7; 8 nucleotides agree with TRBD1. Germline CDR1 reads SNHLY; CDR2 reads FYNNEI. J gave up 5 bases and V 5 bases, and 8 bases lay outside the gene matches. This CDR3 contains 14 residues. The CDR3 bases are TGTGCCAGCAGTCCCCACAGGGGGTTCAACGAGCAGTACTTC. Translation gives CASSPHRGFNEQYF.

V is TRBV10-3 and J is TRBJ2-5; no definite D call. V lost 10 bases, J lost 5 bases, and 11 bases lay in between. The CDR3 has 11 residues. Germline V gives CDR1 ENHRY, CDR2 SYGVKD. The CDR3 sequence is CATKSPETQYF. The CDR3 bases are TGTGCCACTAAAAGCCCCGAGACCCAGTACTTC.

This clonotype has more than one count but fewer than ten. This chain connects TRBV13 to TRBJ1-2; 8 bases are shared with TRBD1. J lost 8 bases, V lost 3 bases, and 5 bases had no gene match. The germline gives CDR1 PRHDT, CDR2 FYEKMQ (reference sequence). The CDR3 is 13 residues long. CDR3 residues: CASSLTQGEGYTF. Here the CDR3 DNA reads TGTGCCAGCAGCTTGACACAGGGGGAAGGCTACACCTTC.

Only a few counts were recorded for this clonotype. The chain carries TRBV25-1 and TRBJ2-2, with D possibly being TRBD2 (5 bases). The CDR3 spans 14 residues. CDR1 and CDR2 from the germline V gene are MGHDK and SYGVNS. V was clipped by 4 bases and J by 6 bases, with 12 bases between them. CDR3 bases: TGTGCCAGCAGTGCCCCCCCGGGGTCCGGGGAGCTGTTTTTT. Translation: CASSAPPGSGELFF.

In its sample, this clonotype was seen many times. The CDR3 reads CAIRRDEDPVRQFF. In DNA form, the CDR3 reads TGTGCCATCAGGAGGGACGAAGACCCGGTCAGGCAGTTCTTC. The chain is built from TRBV10-3 and TRBJ2-1, with D perhaps TRBD1 or TRBD2 (5 bases each). V lost 6 bases to trimming and J lost 12 bases, with 21 bases between them. The germline CDR1 and CDR2 sequences are ENHRY and SYGVKD. The CDR3 is 14 amino acids.

This clonotype occurred many times. V is TRBV5-1 and J is TRBJ2-7; weak D call: TRBD2 (6 bases). CDR3 size: 13 residues. With 0 bases removed from V and 10 bases from J, the gap between germline ends came to 14 bases. Germline lookup yields CDR1 SGHRS and CDR2 YFSETQ. DNA of the CDR3: TGCGCCAGCAGCTTGGCCCTTGGGGGAGGACAGTACTTC. It specifies CASSLALGGGQYF.

In this sample, this clonotype turned up many times. This chain links TRBV4-3 with TRBJ2-7, with unresolved D. V was pared by 0 bases and J by 0 bases, with 12 bases between. The CDR3 has 16 residues. CDR1 is LGHNA and CDR2 is YSLEER in the germline V gene. The CDR3 loop reads CASSQELQDSSYEQYF. The CDR3 coding sequence is TGCGCCAGCAGCCAAGAACTGCAAGATAGCTCCTACGAGCAGTACTTC.

The J gene is TRBJ2-7, the V gene TRBV18; 13 bases match TRBD2. With V trimmed by 4 bases and J by 0 bases, 6 bases remained unmatched. Germline CDR1 reads KGHSH; CDR2 reads LQKENI. CDR3 length equals 17 residues. The DNA of the CDR3 is TGTGCCAGCTCACTAGGGACTAGCGGGGTATTCTCCTACGAGCAGTACTTC. It is translated as CASSLGTSGVFSYEQYF.

This chain connects TRBV6-5 to TRBJ2-1; D is perhaps TRBD2 (6 bases). CDR1 is MNHEY and CDR2 is SVGAGI in the germline V gene. V gave up 3 bases and J gave up 8 bases, with 14 bases separating them. The CDR3 runs to 14 residues. The CDR3 nucleotides read TGTGCCAGCAGTTATGAGGGACTTTGGGATGAGCAGTTCTTC. The encoded protein is CASSYEGLWDEQFF.

This rearrangement joins TRBV5-1 to TRBJ2-1, with 7 bases aligning to TRBD1. The CDR3 loop spans 14 amino acids. Germline assignment: CDR1 SGHRS and CDR2 YFSETQ. Losses at the gene ends were 3 bases for V and 5 bases for J; bases not matched to a gene: 5. CDR3 loop: CASSSGDRNNEQFF. Written as DNA, the CDR3 is TGCGCCAGCAGCTCAGGGGACAGAAACAATGAGCAGTTCTTC.

This clonotype was counted a few times. The chain recombines TRBV4-3 with TRBJ2-7; 10 nucleotides match TRBD2. CDR3 length: 17 residues. CDR1 is LGHNA, CDR2 YSLEER, per germline. Trimming removed 5 bases from V and 0 bases from J; junction bases left unmatched: 10. The CDR3 region is CASSSRGLATNSYEQYF. CDR3 DNA: TGCGCCAGCAGCTCACGGGGACTAGCGACAAACTCCTACGAGCAGTACTTC.

This clonotype was detected a few times. The chain employs TRBV20-1 and TRBJ2-3; TRBD2 agrees at 11 bases. Germline-derived CDR1 and CDR2 are DFQATT and SNEGSKA (reference sequence). There are 18 residues in the CDR3. Trimming removed 1 base from V and 5 bases from J; junction bases left unmatched: 14. The DNA of the CDR3 is TGCAGTGCTAGAGGAAGGCTCCTAGCGGGGGGCGGGGTAGATACGCAGTATTTT. This codes for CSARGRLLAGGGVDTQYF.

The chain's CDR3 is CATRLAGQETQYF. The CDR3 region has the DNA TGTGCCACCCGACTAGCGGGGCAAGAGACCCAGTACTTC. The chain has TRBV27 and TRBJ2-5, with 11 bases that match TRBD2. Germline V lookup: CDR1 MNHEY, CDR2 SMNVEV (reference sequence). The V and J ends lost 10 bases and 2 bases, in that order; junction bases with no gene match: 3. This CDR3 contains 13 residues.

This clonotype has only a few counts. J is TRBJ2-5 and V is TRBV5-1; TRBD1 aligns across 7 bases. The V gene's germline CDR1 is SGHRS and CDR2 YFSETQ. The CDR3 covers 14 residues. After removal of 4 bases from V and 5 bases from J, the junction contained 8 bases not matched to a gene. In DNA, the CDR3 is TGCGCCAGCAGCGTTTCGACAGGGTCGGAGACCCAGTACTTC. This encodes CASSVSTGSETQYF.

This clonotype was counted at least ten times. This chain joins TRBV25-1 and TRBJ2-7; TRBD1 aligns across 8 bases. The germline gives CDR1 MGHDK, CDR2 SYGVNS. The CDR3 runs to 11 residues. V lost 6 bases to trimming and J lost 6 bases; unmatched junction nucleotides: 1. CDR3 in amino acids: CASRTGVEQYF. The CDR3 DNA follows: TGTGCCAGCAGGACAGGGGTCGAGCAGTACTTC.

This clonotype was counted between two and nine times. The rearrangement joins TRBV24-1 to TRBJ2-2; 14 nucleotides align to TRBD2. Trimming cost V 1 base and J 3 bases; bases outside gene matches: 6. This CDR3 is 19 amino acids long. Germline CDR1 is KGHDR and CDR2 is SFDVKD. Here the CDR3 reads CATSDFGTSGSFDTGELFF. CDR3 nucleotide sequence: TGTGCCACCAGTGATTTCGGGACTAGCGGGAGTTTCGACACCGGGGAGCTGTTTTTT.

This clonotype occurred a few times. V usage is TRBV28 and J usage is TRBJ2-5; 8 nucleotides agree with TRBD2. CDR3 length: 14 residues. After removal of 3 bases from V and 4 bases from J, the junction contained 4 bases not matched to a gene. Looked up from germline, CDR1 is MDHEN and CDR2 is SYDVKM. This chain's CDR3 is CASSFGLARETQYF. The DNA for the CDR3 is TGTGCCAGCAGTTTCGGACTAGCCCGAGAGACCCAGTACTTC.

There are many counts of this clonotype. The chain uses TRBV12-3 or TRBV12-4 and TRBJ2-5, with 8 bases lining up with TRBD2. V lost 4 bases, J lost 1 base, and 8 bases stayed unmatched. The CDR3 totals 16 residues. As DNA, the CDR3 is TGTGCCAGCAGTTCACTAGAGACTAGCGTCCAAGAGACCCAGTACTTC. Its translation is CASSSLETSVQETQYF.